The 18 T cell receptor beta chains given below trace back to one sample, sequenced in a study of cytomegalovirus exposure and HLA in healthy donors. Primers: 60 Vbeta forward and 13 Jbeta reverse. TCRdb keeps only in-frame clones here, not all; method: immunoSEQ multiplex PCR. The table has roughly 130,000 clones, about 66% seen once; the top ten hold roughly 1.5%. The sequencing sample was made of PBMCs. The receptors derive from a young man in good health and CMV-seropositive.

The chain joins TRBV5-6 to TRBJ2-1, with a tentative D call TRBD2 (5 bases). The V gene lost 6 bases and the J gene lost 5 bases, with 21 bases spanning the gap. The CDR3 loop spans 16 amino acids. Germline CDR1 and CDR2: SGHDT and YYEEEE. CDR3 sequence reads: CASKGRTNQVNNEQFF. The CDR3 nucleotides read TGTGCCAGCAAAGGGAGAACGAACCAAGTGAACAATGAGCAGTTCTTC.

J is TRBJ1-2 and V is TRBV15; a weak D match, TRBD1 (5 bases). V lost 5 bases to trimming and J lost 8 bases, with 18 bases between them. Per the germline V gene, CDR1 is LNHNV and CDR2 is YYDKDF (reference sequence). The CDR3 length is 14 residues. In nucleotides, the CDR3 is TGTGCCACCAGCGGTGACAGATTGAATTTAGGCTACACCTTC. It yields the protein CATSGDRLNLGYTF.

This rearrangement joins TRBV7-2 to TRBJ1-2; D may be TRBD1 (6 bases). Deletions cut 0 bases from V and 8 bases from J, with 10 bases between. CDR1 is SGHTA, CDR2 FQGNSA, per germline. The length of the CDR3 is 13 residues. In DNA form, the CDR3 reads TGTGCCAGCAGCTTAGCGGGGGCAGGGGGCTACACCTTC. Encoded protein: CASSLAGAGGYTF.

The rearrangement uses TRBV6-6 and TRBJ1-1; no firm D call. Germline CDR1 MNHNY, CDR2 SVGAGI (reference sequence). The CDR3 has 13 residues. V lost 6 bases to trimming and J lost 4 bases, with 12 bases between them. The CDR3 nucleotides read TGTGCCAGCAGGGCCCCGGAGACCACTGAAGCTTTCTTT. The encoded protein is CASRAPETTEAFF.

This clone has more than one count but fewer than ten. This sequence joins TRBV6-5 and TRBJ1-2, with TRBD1 identical over 8 bases. With 0 bases clipped from V and 6 bases from J, the junction kept 6 bases outside the gene matches. Germline-derived CDR1 and CDR2 are MNHEY and SVGAGI. The CDR3 spans 15 residues. The CDR3 loop is CASSYSGTGKDGYTF. DNA for the CDR3: TGTGCCAGCAGTTACTCGGGGACAGGAAAGGATGGCTACACCTTC.

V and J are TRBV11-2 and TRBJ2-5, with 9 bases fitting TRBD2. The junction had 11 bases not matched to a gene; V was cut back by 4 bases and J by 2 bases. Germline V gene data show CDR1 as SGHAT and CDR2 as FQNNGV. The CDR3 is made up of 17 amino acids. In DNA form, the CDR3 reads TGTGCCAGCAGCTCCCCCGGGGAGCGGGAGGCGCAAGAGACCCAGTACTTC. Residues: CASSSPGEREAQETQYF. The variable domain in full, completed from reference TRBV11-2 and TRBJ2-5, reads EAGVAQSPRYKIIEKRQSVAFWCNPISGHATLYWYQQILGQGPKLLIQFQNNGVVDDSQLPKDRFSAERLKGVDSTLKIQPAKLEDSAVYLCASSSPGEREAQETQYFGPGTRLLVL.

The chain joins TRBV13 to TRBJ2-1; 9 positions match TRBD2. This CDR3 comprises 15 residues. Germline values: CDR1 PRHDT, CDR2 FYEKMQ (reference sequence). The V gene end was trimmed by 3 bases and the J gene end by 7 bases; junction bases not matched to a gene: 7. CDR3 nucleotide sequence: TGTGCCAGCAGCTTCGAGGGACTAGCTGAGAATGAGCAGTTCTTC. Translation: CASSFEGLAENEQFF.

This clone was observed many times. The chain employs TRBV5-1 and TRBJ1-5; D is possibly TRBD1 (5 bases). Germline CDR1 is SGHRS and CDR2 is YFSETQ. CDR3 length: 15 residues. V lost 0 bases and J 4 bases, leaving 11 bases between the germline ends. The CDR3, as DNA: TGCGCCAGCAGCTTGGGACAGTCAGCTAATCAGCCCCAGCATTTT. It is translated as CASSLGQSANQPQHF.

V and J are TRBV28 and TRBJ1-4, with D tentatively TRBD1 (5 bases). In germline, CDR1 is MDHEN, CDR2 SYDVKM. The CDR3 length is 14 residues. V dropped 2 bases and J dropped 7 bases, with 11 bases sitting between them. CDR3 sequence (DNA): TGTGCCAGCAGTTTAGGCAGGAGGGGTGAAAAACTGTTTTTT. This gives the protein CASSLGRRGEKLFF.

This clone was counted only a few times. The chain couples TRBV21-1 to TRBJ1-2. TRBV21-1 has pseudogene status. The CDR3 contains 14 residues. The CDR3 reads CASSGSGENYGYTF. CDR3 in DNA: TGTGCCAGCAGCGGATCGGGGGAAAACTATGGCTACACCTTC.

In nucleotides, the CDR3 is TGTGCCATCAGCCGGGACAGGGACAATGAGCAGTTCTTC. This encodes CAISRDRDNEQFF. This chain uses TRBV10-3 with TRBJ2-1, with 9 bases aligning to TRBD1. CDR3 length equals 13 residues. V dropped 6 bases and J dropped 5; count of bases not matched to a gene: 2. From germline, CDR1 is ENHRY and CDR2 SYGVKD.

This chain joins TRBV19 and TRBJ2-5, with D perhaps matching TRBD2 (7 bases). The germline gives CDR1 LNHDA, CDR2 SQIVND (reference sequence). The CDR3 loop spans 15 amino acids. V lost 5 bases and J lost 5, with 18 bases in between. CDR3 in amino acids: CASSGGDTRRETQYF. As DNA, the CDR3 is TGTGCCAGTAGTGGGGGGGACACACGGCGGGAGACCCAGTACTTC.

In its sample, this clone was seen a few times. DNA of the CDR3: TGTGCCAGCAGTTTTGGCAGCGTTGGCTACACCTTC. Translated: CASSFGSVGYTF. The chain couples TRBV28 to TRBJ1-2; D is uncertain. Trimming cost V 3 bases and J 7 bases, with 9 bases left between them. The CDR3 extends over 12 amino acids. In germline, CDR1 is MDHEN, CDR2 SYDVKM.

The CDR3 region is CASSLRASGSHEQYF. In nucleotides, the CDR3 is TGTGCCAGCAGTTTAAGGGCTAGCGGGAGTCACGAGCAGTACTTC. This chain connects TRBV6-5 to TRBJ2-7; 10 nucleotides match TRBD2. Germline lookup yields CDR1 MNHEY and CDR2 SVGAGI. Germline trimming cut 4 bases from V and 5 bases from J; bases unmatched to any gene: 8. The CDR3 totals 15 residues.

This rearrangement joins TRBV2 to TRBJ1-2; D gene ambiguous. The CDR3 extends over 11 amino acids. The V gene's germline CDR1 is SNHLY and CDR2 FYNNEI. Trimming pared 7 bases from V and 7 bases from J, leaving 10 bases between. The CDR3 sequence is CASKSLGGYTF. The CDR3 coding sequence is TGTGCCAGCAAGAGCCTCGGTGGCTACACCTTC.

The chain has TRBV7-6 and TRBJ2-1; 9 bases align to TRBD2. Germline V lookup: CDR1 SGHVS, CDR2 FNYEAQ. V shed 2 bases, J shed 3 bases, and the junction held 5 bases outside the gene matches. The CDR3 sequence is 16 residues long. The DNA for the CDR3 is TGTGCCAGCAGCTTAAGTAGCGGGAGCGTCTACAATGAGCAGTTCTTC. Its protein is CASSLSSGSVYNEQFF.

The chain carries TRBV7-2 and TRBJ2-2; possible D gene TRBD1, 6 bases. Germline loops: CDR1 SGHTA, CDR2 FQGNSA. The CDR3 length is 14 residues. V was cut by 5 bases and J by 4 bases, with 11 bases left in between. Here the CDR3 reads CASSRDIITGELFF. CDR3 nucleotide sequence: TGTGCCAGCAGCCGGGACATCATCACCGGGGAGCTGTTTTTT. Combining the CDR3 with reference TRBV7-2 and TRBJ2-2 gives the whole variable domain GAGVSQSPSNKVTEKGKDVELRCDPISGHTALYWYRQSLGQGLEFLIYFQGNSAPDKSGLPSDRFSAERTGGSVSTLTIQRTQQEDSAVYLCASSRDIITGELFFGEGSRLTVL.

The rearrangement joins TRBV27 to TRBJ2-5, with D perhaps matching TRBD1 (5 bases). The CDR3 spans 13 residues. Per germline, CDR1 MNHEY and CDR2 SMNVEV (reference sequence). Trimming left V 5 bases short and J 5 bases short, with 12 bases between. CDR3 DNA sequence: TGTGCCAGCAGTCTCAGGGAACGGGAGACCCAGTACTTC. Residues: CASSLRERETQYF.